This note documents a single T cell receptor beta chain sequence. These data originate in a study of technical replicates of blood from several donors. Data came from immunoSEQ multiplex PCR; TCRdb stores just in-frame clones and leaves some out. The table shows approximately 70,000 clones, with around 97% occurring only once. The sample was T cells isolated from PBMCs. The origin of this receptor is a human donor in good health.

CDR3 sequence: CATSRVGGTRTNEQFF. The CDR3, as DNA: TGTGCCACCAGCAGAGTAGGAGGGACTAGGACGAATGAGCAGTTCTTC. The chain links TRBV15 to TRBJ2-1; 8 positions match TRBD2. The junction had 9 bases not matched to a gene; V was cut back by 1 base and J by 7 bases. Germline assignment: CDR1 LNHNV and CDR2 YYDKDF (reference sequence). This CDR3 spans 16 amino acids.